This T cell receptor (beta chain) is drawn from a study of cytomegalovirus exposure and HLA in healthy donors. Study-level results: An analysis that was carried out later associated some 17,000 TCR beta sequences with HLA alleles at 0.05 false discovery rate.

Donors were ostensibly healthy at sampling, although undocumented immune exposures were probable. On this clone: Its antigen is as yet unknown.

The length of the CDR3 is 15 residues. The J segment lost 4 bases and the V segment lost 7 bases, leaving 8 bases of the junction unmatched. Germline lookup yields CDR1 ENHRY and CDR2 SYGVKD. Use of 60 Vbeta and 13 Jbeta primers characterized the PCR. Clones were sequenced by immunoSEQ multiplex PCR, and TCRdb holds only the in-frame ones, with some missing. Its table records 130,000 or so clones. The chain is built from TRBV10-3 and TRBJ2-1; 9 bases map to TRBD2. Sequencing was carried out using PBMCs. This receptor was identified in a man aged 18 to 30 in good health and CMV-seronegative. CDR3 protein: CAITRGREGYNEQFF. The DNA for the CDR3 is TGTGCCATCACTCGGGGGCGGGAGGGATACAATGAGCAGTTCTTC.